The 14 T cell receptor beta chains below all came from one sample that was sequenced in a study of blood T cell repertoires in COVID-19. Some clones are missing from TCRdb's copy, which holds only in-frame ones; the method was immunoSEQ multiplex PCR. The top ten hold less than 4% of the sample, which has roughly 230,000 clones, roughly nine tenths seen once. Sequencing was carried out using PBMCs or T cells enriched from blood (not recorded which). The receptor set was obtained from a woman aged 30 to 39 with acute COVID-19.

This clone has only a few counts. The CDR3 sequence is CASSHRQGMNTEAFF. As DNA, the CDR3 is TGTGCCAGCAGCCACCGACAGGGTATGAACACTGAAGCTTTCTTT. The chain links TRBV6-5 to TRBJ1-1; the match to TRBD1 covers 7 bases. V lost 6 bases, J lost 0 bases, and 7 bases stayed unmatched. Per germline, CDR1 MNHEY and CDR2 SVGAGI. The CDR3 is made up of 15 amino acids.

CDR3 in amino acids: CASSQSTDYYEKLFF. In DNA form, the CDR3 reads TGTGCCAGCAGCCAGTCGACGGACTACTATGAAAAACTGTTTTTT. The rearrangement links TRBV14 to TRBJ1-4; D uncertain. Trimming took 3 bases from V and 6 from J, leaving 14 bases between them. The germline gives CDR1 SGHDN, CDR2 FVKESK. CDR3 size: 15 residues.

This chain links TRBV2 with TRBJ1-4; a weak D match, TRBD1 (6 bases). Deletions cut 7 bases from V and 8 bases from J, with 14 bases between. This CDR3 is built from 13 residues. The germline V gene has CDR1 SNHLY and CDR2 FYNNEI. The CDR3 here is CASTEQGWEKLFF. The CDR3 DNA reads as TGTGCCAGCACCGAACAGGGATGGGAAAAACTGTTTTTT. Complete variable domain (other parts from reference TRBV2 and TRBJ1-4): EPEVTQTPSHQVTQMGQEVILRCVPISNHLYFYWYRQILGQKVEFLVSFYNNEISEKSEIFDDQFSVERPDGSNFTLKIRSTKLEDSAMYFCASTEQGWEKLFFGSGTQLSVL.

The chain combines TRBV7-2 with TRBJ2-7; 10 nucleotides line up with TRBD1. The ends lost 0 bases at V and 7 bases at J; junction bases unmatched: 6. The V gene's germline CDR1 is SGHTA and CDR2 FQGNSA. The CDR3 is 15 amino acids. CDR3 nucleotides: TGTGCCAGCAGCTTAGCGGGGACAGGGGAGGTTGAGCAGTACTTC. The encoded protein is CASSLAGTGEVEQYF.

The chain combines TRBV19 with TRBJ1-5; tentatively, D is TRBD1 (6 bases). This CDR3 is 15 amino acids long. Deletions cut 3 bases from V and 5 bases from J, with 14 bases between. Germline V gives CDR1 LNHDA, CDR2 SQIVND (reference sequence). DNA of the CDR3: TGTGCCAGTAGTATTCTAGGGGGTGATCATCAGCCCCAGCATTTT. Translating it yields CASSILGGDHQPQHF.

The genes are TRBV10-3 and TRBJ2-3; weak D call: TRBD2 (6 bases). V gave up 2 bases and J gave up 0 bases, with 9 bases separating them. From germline, CDR1 is ENHRY and CDR2 SYGVKD. This CDR3 region has 15 residues. The CDR3 protein is CAISETSKSTDTQYF. CDR3 coding DNA: TGTGCCATCAGTGAGACTAGCAAGAGCACAGATACGCAGTATTTT.

This clone was recorded a few times. This chain connects TRBV2 to TRBJ2-1, with D perhaps matching TRBD2 (5 bases). The V end lost 6 bases, the J end lost 5 bases, and 14 bases lay between the germline ends. The germline gives CDR1 SNHLY, CDR2 FYNNEI. This CDR3 contains 14 residues. The CDR3 DNA is TGTGCCAGCAGATGGACTTTTTTAAACAATGAGCAGTTCTTC. As protein: CASRWTFLNNEQFF.

CDR3 loop: CASSIPSSYNSPLHF. DNA of the CDR3: TGTGCCAGCAGCATCCCGAGCTCCTATAATTCACCCCTCCACTTT. The chain uses TRBV7-9 and TRBJ1-6; D gene ambiguous. CDR1 is SEHNR and CDR2 is FQNEAQ in the germline V gene (reference sequence). Trimming took off 5 bases at V and 0 bases at J, with 8 bases between the two ends. This CDR3 region has 15 residues.

The chain recombines TRBV6-5 with TRBJ2-3, with 10 positions matching TRBD2. V lost 0 bases to trimming and J lost 5 bases; unmatched junction nucleotides: 5. The V gene's germline CDR1 is MNHEY and CDR2 SVGAGI. The CDR3 totals 16 residues. The CDR3 is CASSYSSGGFIDTQYF. The CDR3 DNA reads TGTGCCAGCAGTTACTCTAGCGGGGGGTTTATAGATACGCAGTATTTT.

This clone was recorded once. This chain joins TRBV7-9 and TRBJ2-5; D is possibly TRBD2 (6 bases). Germline V CDR1 and CDR2: SEHNR, FQNEAQ (reference sequence). The CDR3 is made up of 15 amino acids. Deletions cut 1 base from V and 5 bases from J, with 14 bases between. The CDR3 here is CASSLDAGMEETQYF. CDR3 nucleotides: TGTGCCAGCAGCTTAGACGCGGGGATGGAGGAGACCCAGTACTTC.

In DNA form, the CDR3 reads TGTGCCAGCAGCCAAGGTGACAGGGGGTACACTGAAGCTTTCTTT. Encoded protein: CASSQGDRGYTEAFF. The rearrangement joins TRBV3-1 (or the pseudogene TRBV3-2) to TRBJ1-1; 9 bases match TRBD1. Germline CDR1 and CDR2: LGHDT and YNNKEL (reference sequence). This CDR3 has 15 amino acids. V gave up 1 base and J gave up 3 bases; unmatched junction bases: 3.

The chain uses TRBV18 and TRBJ1-2; a weak D match, TRBD1 (5 bases). From germline, CDR1 is KGHSH and CDR2 LQKENI. This CDR3 has 13 amino acids. V lost 1 base to trimming and J lost 8 bases, with 11 bases between them. The CDR3 DNA sequence: TGTGCCAGCTCACCACTTCCGGGGGAAGGCTACACCTTC. This translates into CASSPLPGEGYTF.

The rearrangement uses TRBV9 and TRBJ1-2, with TRBD1 matching 7 bases. Trimming cost V 7 bases and J 2 bases; bases outside gene matches: 8. CDR3 length: 14 residues. Germline V lookup: CDR1 SGDLS, CDR2 YYNGEE. The CDR3 loop is CASRGGQTNYGYTF. In nucleotides, the CDR3 is TGTGCCAGCCGAGGGGGACAGACGAACTATGGCTACACCTTC.

The genes are TRBV4-3 and TRBJ1-1; the D gene is possibly TRBD1 (5 bases). CDR3 length: 15 residues. V was cut by 4 bases and J by 1 base, with 13 bases left in between. The germline CDR1 and CDR2 sequences are LGHNA and YSLEER. The CDR3 nucleotides read TGCGCCAGCAGCCGGTACAGGACACCGAACACTGAAGCTTTCTTT. It codes for CASSRYRTPNTEAFF.